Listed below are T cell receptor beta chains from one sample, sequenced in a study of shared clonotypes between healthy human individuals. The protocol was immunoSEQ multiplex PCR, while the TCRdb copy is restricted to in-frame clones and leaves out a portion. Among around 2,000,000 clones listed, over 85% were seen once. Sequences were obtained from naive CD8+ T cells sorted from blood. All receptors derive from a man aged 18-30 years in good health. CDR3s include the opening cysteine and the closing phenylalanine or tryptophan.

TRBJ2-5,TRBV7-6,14,CASSRGQGGETQYF
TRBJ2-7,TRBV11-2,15,CASSVGGGGSYEQYF
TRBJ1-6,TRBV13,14,CASSLTQAASPLHF
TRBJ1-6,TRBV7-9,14,CASSLGQGTSPLHF
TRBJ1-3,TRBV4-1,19,CASSQAGDRVIDSGNTIYF
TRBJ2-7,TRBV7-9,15,CASSSDREFVDEQYF
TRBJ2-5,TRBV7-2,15,CASSSSGPYQETQYF
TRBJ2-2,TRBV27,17,CASSPLAGGPNTGELFF
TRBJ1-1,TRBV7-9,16,CASSPPGTGAVGGAFF
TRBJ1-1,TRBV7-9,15,CASSLVFPVNTEAFF
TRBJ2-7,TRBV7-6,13,CASSLGRGYEQYF
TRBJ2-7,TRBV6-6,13,CASSRDLSYEQYF
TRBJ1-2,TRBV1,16,CTSSSEGQGKNYGYTF
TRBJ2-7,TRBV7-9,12,CASSPAGYEQYF
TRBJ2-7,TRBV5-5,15,CASSLLGQDAYEQYF
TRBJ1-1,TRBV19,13,CASSMGGGTEAFF
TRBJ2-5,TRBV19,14,CASSIGGARETQYF
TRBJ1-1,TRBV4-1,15,CASSQLTGETTEAFF
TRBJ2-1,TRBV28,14,CASSPLGLNNEQFF
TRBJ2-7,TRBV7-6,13,CASSSGQPYEQYF
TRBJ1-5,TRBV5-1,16,CASSLGLAGSNQPQHF
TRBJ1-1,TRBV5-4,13,CASSPTRNTEAFF
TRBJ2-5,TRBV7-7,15,CASSSLAGGAETQYF
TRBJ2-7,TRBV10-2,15,CASSREGTPSYEQYF
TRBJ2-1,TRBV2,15,CASSENLAGANEQFF
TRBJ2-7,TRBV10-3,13,CAISEGQVHEQYF
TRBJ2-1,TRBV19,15,CASTPGTSTYNEQFF
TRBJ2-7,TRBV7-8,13,CASSLGYSGEQYF
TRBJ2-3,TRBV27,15,CASSLSPGRADTQYF
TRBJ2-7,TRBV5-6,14,CASSPGGVPYEQYF
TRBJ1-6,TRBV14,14,CASSQVFPTAPLHF
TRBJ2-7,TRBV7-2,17,CASSSSSTLDAAYEQYF
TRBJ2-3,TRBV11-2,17,CASNLVFQSPSTDTQYF
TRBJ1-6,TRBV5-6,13,CASSPYTNSPLHF
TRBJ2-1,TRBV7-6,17,CASSLVDLDSSENEQFF
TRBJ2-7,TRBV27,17,CASSLEVPGTTLYEQYF
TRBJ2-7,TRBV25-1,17,CASSEYRLAGAVYEQYF
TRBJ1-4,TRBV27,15,CASSKRGYEDEKLFF
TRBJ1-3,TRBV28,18,CASSLGDYDLHSGNTIYF
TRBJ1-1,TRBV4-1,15,CASSQGGTLLSEAFF
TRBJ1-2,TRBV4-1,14,CASSVDRGIYGYTF
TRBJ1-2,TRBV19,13,CASSPGLGYGYTF
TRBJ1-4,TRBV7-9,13,CASSHPSNEKLFF
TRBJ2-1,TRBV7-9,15,CASSEASGNRVEQFF
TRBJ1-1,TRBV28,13,CASSYRGNTEAFF
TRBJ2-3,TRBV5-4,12,CASIRQRDTQYF
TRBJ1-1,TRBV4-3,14,CASSHGRGDTEAFF
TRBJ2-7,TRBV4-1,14,CASSPRLAVDEQYF
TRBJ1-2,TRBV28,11,CASSEAGDGTF
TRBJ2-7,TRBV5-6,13,CASSAAGVYEQYF
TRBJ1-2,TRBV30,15,CAWSVGTGNYYGYTF
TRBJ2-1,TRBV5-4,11,CASSFFNEQFF